This T cell receptor beta chain came from a study of blood T cell repertoires in COVID-19. After removal of 4 bases from V and 4 bases from J, the junction contained 14 bases not matched to a gene. CDR3 length: 17 amino acids. The germline V gene has CDR1 SGHVS and CDR2 FNYEAQ. Repertoires were generated with immunoSEQ multiplex PCR, while TCRdb's copy carries only in-frame clones and drops some. This table has about 16,000 clones, 93% appearing once. This TCR came from a human donor in a cohort sampled during active COVID-19. The chain couples TRBV7-6 to TRBJ2-5, with 8 nucleotides matching TRBD1. Sequenced input: peripheral blood. The CDR3 region is CASSSKSGSGGGETQYF. In nucleotides, the CDR3 is TGTGCCAGCAGCTCCAAGAGTGGGTCAGGGGGCGGAGAGACCCAGTACTTC. Filled out from reference TRBV7-6 and TRBJ2-5, the complete variable domain reads GAGVSQSPRYKVTKRGQDVALRCDPISGHVSLYWYRQALGQGPEFLTYFNYEAQQDKSGLPNDRFSAERPEGSISTLTIQRTEQRDSAMYRCASSSKSGSGGGETQYFGPGTRLLVL.